Described below is a single T cell receptor (beta chain) sequence and its context. The sample comes from a study of OX40 agonist ivuxolimab in advanced cancers. This CDR3 has 15 amino acids. CDR1 and CDR2 from the germline V gene are SNHLY and FYNNEI. V lost 6 bases and J 0 bases, leaving 14 bases between the germline ends. The data were produced by immunoSEQ multiplex PCR, yet TCRdb's version contains in-frame clones alone and is incomplete. This repertoire shows some 35,000 clones, less than 85% found once; its top ten account for 24%. The origin of this receptor is an adult with an advanced solid tumor such as melanoma, head and neck, liver or kidney cancer. Sample: CD4+ or CD8+ T cells sorted from blood, taken in a trial of the OX40 agonist ivuxolimab. This chain connects TRBV2 to TRBJ2-5, with a possible D match to TRBD1 (6 bases). The DNA of the CDR3 is TGTGCCAGCAGGCAGGGGTCAGGGTACCAAGAGACCCAGTACTTC. It yields the protein CASRQGSGYQETQYF.